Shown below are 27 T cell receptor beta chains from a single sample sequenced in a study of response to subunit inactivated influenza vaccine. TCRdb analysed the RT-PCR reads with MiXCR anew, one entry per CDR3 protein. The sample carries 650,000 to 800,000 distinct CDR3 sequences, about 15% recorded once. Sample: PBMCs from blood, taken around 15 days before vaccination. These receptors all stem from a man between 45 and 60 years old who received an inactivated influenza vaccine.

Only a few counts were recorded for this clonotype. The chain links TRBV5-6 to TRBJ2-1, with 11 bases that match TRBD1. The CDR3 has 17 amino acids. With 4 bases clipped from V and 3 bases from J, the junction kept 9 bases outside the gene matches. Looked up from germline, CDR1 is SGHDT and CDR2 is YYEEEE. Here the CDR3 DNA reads TGTGCCAGCAGCCGCACGCGGGACAGGGGGAACTACAATGAGCAGTTCTTC. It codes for CASSRTRDRGNYNEQFF.

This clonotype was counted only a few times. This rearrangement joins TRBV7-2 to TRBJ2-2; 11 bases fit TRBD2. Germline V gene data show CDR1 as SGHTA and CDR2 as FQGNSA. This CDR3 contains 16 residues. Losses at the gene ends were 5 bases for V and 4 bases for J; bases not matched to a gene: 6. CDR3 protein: CASSPGTSGITGELFF. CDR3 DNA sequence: TGTGCCAGCAGCCCAGGGACTAGCGGAATCACCGGGGAGCTGTTTTTT.

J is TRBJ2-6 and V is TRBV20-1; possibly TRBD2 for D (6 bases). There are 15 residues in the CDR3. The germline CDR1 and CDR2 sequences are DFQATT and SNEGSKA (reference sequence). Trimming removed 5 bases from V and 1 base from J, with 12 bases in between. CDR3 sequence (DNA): TGCAGTGCTTCTAGCGCGGGGTCTGGGGCCAACGTCCTGACTTTC. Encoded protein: CSASSAGSGANVLTF.

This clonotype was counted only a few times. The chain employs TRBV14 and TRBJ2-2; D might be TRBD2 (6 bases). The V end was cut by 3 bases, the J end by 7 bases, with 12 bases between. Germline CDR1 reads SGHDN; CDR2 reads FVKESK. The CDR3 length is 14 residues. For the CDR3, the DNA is TGTGCCAGCAGCCAGCTTCGGGGGTACGGGGAGCTGTTTTTT. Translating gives CASSQLRGYGELFF.

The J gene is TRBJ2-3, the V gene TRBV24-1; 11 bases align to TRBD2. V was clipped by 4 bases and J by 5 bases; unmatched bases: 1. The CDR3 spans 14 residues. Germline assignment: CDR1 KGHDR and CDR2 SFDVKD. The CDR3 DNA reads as TGTGCCACCAGTGACACTAGCGGGGGAGATACGCAGTATTTT. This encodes CATSDTSGGDTQYF.

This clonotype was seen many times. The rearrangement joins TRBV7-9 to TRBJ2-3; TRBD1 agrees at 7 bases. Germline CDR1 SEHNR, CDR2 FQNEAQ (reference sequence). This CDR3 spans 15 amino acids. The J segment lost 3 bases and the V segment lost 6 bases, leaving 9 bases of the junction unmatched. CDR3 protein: CASRLGTALTDTQYF. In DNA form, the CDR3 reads TGTGCCAGCAGGCTCGGGACAGCCCTAACAGATACGCAGTATTTT.

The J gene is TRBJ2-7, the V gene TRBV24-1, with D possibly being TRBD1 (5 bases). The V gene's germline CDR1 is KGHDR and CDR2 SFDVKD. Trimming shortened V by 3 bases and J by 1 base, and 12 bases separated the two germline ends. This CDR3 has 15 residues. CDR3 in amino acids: CATSDGRAGSYEQYF. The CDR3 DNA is TGTGCCACCAGTGATGGCAGGGCTGGATCCTACGAGCAGTACTTC.

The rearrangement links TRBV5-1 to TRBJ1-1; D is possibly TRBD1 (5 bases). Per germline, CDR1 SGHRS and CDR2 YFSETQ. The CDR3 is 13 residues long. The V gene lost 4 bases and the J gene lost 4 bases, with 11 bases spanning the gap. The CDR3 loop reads CASSMQGATEAFF. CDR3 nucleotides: TGCGCCAGCAGCATGCAAGGGGCCACTGAAGCTTTCTTT.

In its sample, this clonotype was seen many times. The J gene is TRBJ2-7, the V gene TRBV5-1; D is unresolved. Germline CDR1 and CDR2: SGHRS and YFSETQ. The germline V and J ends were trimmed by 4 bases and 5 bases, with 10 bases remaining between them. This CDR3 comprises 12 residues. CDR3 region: CASSKTLDEQYF. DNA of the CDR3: TGCGCCAGCAGCAAAACGCTAGACGAGCAGTACTTC.

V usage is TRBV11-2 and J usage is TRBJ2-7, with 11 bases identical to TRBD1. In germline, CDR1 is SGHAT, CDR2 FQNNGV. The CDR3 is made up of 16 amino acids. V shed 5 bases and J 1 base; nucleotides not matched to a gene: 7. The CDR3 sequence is CASSPAGTGGSYEQYF. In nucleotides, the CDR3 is TGTGCCAGCAGCCCCGCAGGGACAGGGGGGTCCTACGAGCAGTACTTC.

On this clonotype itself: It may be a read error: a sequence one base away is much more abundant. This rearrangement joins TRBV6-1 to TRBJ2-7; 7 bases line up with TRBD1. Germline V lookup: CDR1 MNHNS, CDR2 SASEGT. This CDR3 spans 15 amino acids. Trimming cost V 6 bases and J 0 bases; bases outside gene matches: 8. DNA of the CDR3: TGTGCCAGCAGCCAGGACAGGTTAGCCTCCTACGAGCAGTACTTC. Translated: CASSQDRLASYEQYF.

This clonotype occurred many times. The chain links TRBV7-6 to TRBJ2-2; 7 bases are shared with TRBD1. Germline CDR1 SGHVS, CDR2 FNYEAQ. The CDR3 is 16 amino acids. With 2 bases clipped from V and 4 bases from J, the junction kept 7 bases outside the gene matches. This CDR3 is CASSLHRGRGTGELFF. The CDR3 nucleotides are TGTGCCAGCAGCTTACACAGGGGCCGGGGCACCGGGGAGCTGTTTTTT.

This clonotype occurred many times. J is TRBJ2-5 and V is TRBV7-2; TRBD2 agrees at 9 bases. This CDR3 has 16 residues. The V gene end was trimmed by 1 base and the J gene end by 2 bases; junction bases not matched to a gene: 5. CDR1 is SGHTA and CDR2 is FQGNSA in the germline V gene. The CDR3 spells CASSLVGGGAQETQYF. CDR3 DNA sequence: TGTGCCAGCAGCTTAGTCGGCGGGGGGGCTCAAGAGACCCAGTACTTC.

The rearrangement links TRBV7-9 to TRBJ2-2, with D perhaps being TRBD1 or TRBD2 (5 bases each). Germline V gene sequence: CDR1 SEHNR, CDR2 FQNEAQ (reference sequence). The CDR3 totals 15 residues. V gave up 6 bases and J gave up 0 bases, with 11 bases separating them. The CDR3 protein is CASSWGNPNTGELFF. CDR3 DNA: TGTGCCAGCAGTTGGGGGAATCCGAACACCGGGGAGCTGTTTTTT.

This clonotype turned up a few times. This chain's CDR3 is CAISPGQALYEQYF. CDR3 nucleotides: TGTGCCATCAGTCCAGGACAGGCCCTCTACGAGCAGTACTTC. The chain links TRBV10-3 to TRBJ2-7, with 7 bases fitting TRBD1. This CDR3 has 14 residues. Germline V gives CDR1 ENHRY, CDR2 SYGVKD. The ends lost 5 bases at V and 3 bases at J; junction bases unmatched: 7.

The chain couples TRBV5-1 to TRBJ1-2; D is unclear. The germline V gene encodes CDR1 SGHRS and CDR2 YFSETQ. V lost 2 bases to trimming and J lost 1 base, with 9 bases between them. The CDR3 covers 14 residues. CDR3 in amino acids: CASSFNTFNYGYTF. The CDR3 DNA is TGCGCCAGCAGCTTCAACACGTTTAACTATGGCTACACCTTC.

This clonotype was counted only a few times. CDR3 amino acids: CASSCPMRLPTRRTDTQYF. CDR3 in DNA: TGTGCCAGCAGTTGCCCCATGAGGCTTCCGACCAGGCGCACAGATACGCAGTATTTT. The chain combines TRBV27 with TRBJ2-3, with D unresolved. Germline V gives CDR1 MNHEY, CDR2 SMNVEV (reference sequence). The V and J ends lost 4 bases and 1 base respectively, with 24 bases between them. The CDR3 sequence is 19 residues long.

CDR3 region: CATATSGGYNEQFF. Written as DNA, the CDR3 is TGTGCCACCGCGACTAGCGGGGGCTACAATGAGCAGTTCTTC. The chain recombines TRBV24-1 with TRBJ2-1; TRBD2 matches 12 bases. The CDR3 is 14 residues long. Trimming at V came to 9 bases and at J to 3 bases, leaving 2 bases not matched to a gene. CDR1 is KGHDR and CDR2 is SFDVKD in the germline V gene.

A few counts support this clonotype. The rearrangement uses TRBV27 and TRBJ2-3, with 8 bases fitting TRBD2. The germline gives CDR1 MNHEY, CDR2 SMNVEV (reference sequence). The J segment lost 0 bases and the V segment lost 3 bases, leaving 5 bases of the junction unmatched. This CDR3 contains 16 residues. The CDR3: CASSFSSGGSTDTQYF. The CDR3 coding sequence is TGTGCCAGCAGTTTTTCGAGCGGGGGTAGCACAGATACGCAGTATTTT.

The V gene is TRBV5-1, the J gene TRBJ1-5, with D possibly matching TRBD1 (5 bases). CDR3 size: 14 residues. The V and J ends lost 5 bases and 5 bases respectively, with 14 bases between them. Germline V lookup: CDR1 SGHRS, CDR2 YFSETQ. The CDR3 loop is CASRVGPIDQPQHF. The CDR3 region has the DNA TGCGCCAGCAGGGTGGGGCCAATAGATCAGCCCCAGCATTTT.

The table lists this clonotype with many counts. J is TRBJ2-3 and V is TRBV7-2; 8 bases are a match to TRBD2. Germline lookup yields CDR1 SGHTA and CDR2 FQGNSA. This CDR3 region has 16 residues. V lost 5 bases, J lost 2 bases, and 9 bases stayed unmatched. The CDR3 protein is CASSRLTSGYTDTQYF. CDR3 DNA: TGTGCCAGCAGCCGCCTAACTAGCGGATACACAGATACGCAGTATTTT.

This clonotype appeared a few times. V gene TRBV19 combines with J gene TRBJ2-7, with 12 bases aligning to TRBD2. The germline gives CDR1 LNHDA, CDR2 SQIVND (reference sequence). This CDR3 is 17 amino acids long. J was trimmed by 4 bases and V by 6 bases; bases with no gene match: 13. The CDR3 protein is CASSESKGLAGRYEQYF. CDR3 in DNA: TGTGCCAGTAGCGAATCGAAAGGACTAGCGGGGAGGTACGAGCAGTACTTC.

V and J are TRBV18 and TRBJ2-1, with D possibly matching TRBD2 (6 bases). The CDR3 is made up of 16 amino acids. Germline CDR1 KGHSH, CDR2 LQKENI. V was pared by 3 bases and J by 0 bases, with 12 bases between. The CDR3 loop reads CASSPVGGSSYNEQFF. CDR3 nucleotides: TGTGCCAGCTCACCGGTCGGGGGTAGCTCCTACAATGAGCAGTTCTTC.

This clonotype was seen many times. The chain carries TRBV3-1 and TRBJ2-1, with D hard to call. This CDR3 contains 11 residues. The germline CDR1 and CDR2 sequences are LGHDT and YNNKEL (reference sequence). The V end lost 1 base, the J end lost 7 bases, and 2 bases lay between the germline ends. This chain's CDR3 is CASSQANEQFF. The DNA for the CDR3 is TGTGCCAGCAGCCAAGCGAATGAGCAGTTCTTC.

This CDR3 is CASSLGSISPLHF. The CDR3 DNA follows: TGTGCCAGCAGTTTAGGTTCCATCTCACCCCTCCACTTT. The chain uses TRBV27 and TRBJ1-6; D is unclear. The CDR3 length is 13 residues. V was shortened by 2 bases and J by 10 bases, with 9 bases between the two germline ends. Germline-derived CDR1 and CDR2 are MNHEY and SMNVEV (reference sequence).

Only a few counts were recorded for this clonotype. As DNA, the CDR3 is TGTGCCAGCAGCATGGGACAGGGTTCGTTTTCACCCCTCCACTTT. Amino acids: CASSMGQGSFSPLHF. This rearrangement joins TRBV7-9 to TRBJ1-6; TRBD1 matches at 9 bases. The CDR3 loop spans 15 amino acids. Germline assignment: CDR1 SEHNR and CDR2 FQNEAQ (reference sequence). J was trimmed by 9 bases and V by 5 bases; bases with no gene match: 8.

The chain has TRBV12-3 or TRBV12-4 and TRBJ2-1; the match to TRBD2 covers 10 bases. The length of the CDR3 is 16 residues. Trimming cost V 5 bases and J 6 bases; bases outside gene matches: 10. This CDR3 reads CASSPGRLAGVNEQFF. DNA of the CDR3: TGTGCCAGCAGTCCCGGGCGTCTAGCGGGAGTCAATGAGCAGTTCTTC.